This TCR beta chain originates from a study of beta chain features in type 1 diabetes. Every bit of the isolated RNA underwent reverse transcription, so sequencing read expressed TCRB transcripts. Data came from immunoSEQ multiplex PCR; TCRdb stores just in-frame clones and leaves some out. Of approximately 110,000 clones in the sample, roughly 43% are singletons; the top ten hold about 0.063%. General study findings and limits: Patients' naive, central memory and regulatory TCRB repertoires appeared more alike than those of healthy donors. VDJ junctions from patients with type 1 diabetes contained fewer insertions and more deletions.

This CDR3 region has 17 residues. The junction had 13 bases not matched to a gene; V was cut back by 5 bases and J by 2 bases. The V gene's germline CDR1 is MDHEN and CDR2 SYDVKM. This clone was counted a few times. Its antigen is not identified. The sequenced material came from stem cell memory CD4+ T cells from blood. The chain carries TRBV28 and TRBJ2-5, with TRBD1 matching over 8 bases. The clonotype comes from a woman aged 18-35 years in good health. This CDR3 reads CASSPFTGTGKQETQYF. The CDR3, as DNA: TGTGCCAGCAGTCCCTTTACTGGGACAGGTAAACAAGAGACCCAGTACTTC.